This T cell receptor (beta chain) was sequenced during a study of blood T cell repertoires in COVID-19. TCRdb's copy holds only in-frame clones and misses some; the assay was immunoSEQ multiplex PCR. The sample yields approximately 75,000 clones, approximately 84% seen once. CDR1 is GTSNPN, CDR2 SVGIG, per germline (reference sequence). V lost 0 bases, J lost 1 base, and 3 bases lay in between. The CDR3 consists of 13 residues. This receptor was identified in a man in his fifties with COVID-19, enrolled during active disease. The sample comprised peripheral blood. The rearrangement joins TRBV30 to TRBJ1-4; D gene unclear. CDR3 in DNA: TGTGCCTGGAGTGTACTAACTAATGAAAAACTGTTTTTT. Translated: CAWSVLTNEKLFF.